The entry that follows covers one TCR beta chain sequence. No antigen is known for it. V was cut by 4 bases and J by 5 bases, with 12 bases left in between. Germline loops: CDR1 SQVTM, CDR2 ANQGSEA. The length of the CDR3 is 12 residues. The data originate from a study of long-term antiretroviral therapy in people with HIV. General study results and limits: Blood sampling spanned 2004 to 2017, possibly under older ART regimens. There were no data on ART adherence, viral resistance or therapy changes, a gap that limits inferences about post-ART repertoire changes.

A minimum of one pre-ART and two post-ART PBMC samples existed for each donor. Sequencing relied on immunoSEQ assay v3.0, run at survey level. This table comes from immunoSEQ multiplex PCR, and its TCRdb copy is limited to in-frame clones, with some not included. Among about 27,000 clones listed, 85% were seen once. The receptor was isolated from a middle-aged man with HIV. The sample was unsorted PBMCs, taken 2.3 years after starting antiretroviral therapy. J is TRBJ2-7 and V is TRBV29-1; no firm D call. The CDR3 coding sequence is TGCAGCGTTGTGACTTACGGAGACGAGCAGTACTTC. Protein: CSVVTYGDEQYF.